A selection of T cell receptor beta chains follows, all from one sample in a study of blood T cell repertoires in COVID-19. Some clones are missing from TCRdb's copy, which holds only in-frame ones; the method was immunoSEQ multiplex PCR. The table includes about 270,000 clones, about 89% detected once. Sequencing was performed on peripheral blood. These receptor sequences come from a middle-aged man with active or convalescent COVID-19. The CDR3 runs from the conserved cysteine through the conserved F or W. A D gene is named only where the DNA matches it firmly. Not every row has a clone size; where given, it reads once, few, many or a size class.

cdr3_nt	cdr3_aa	v_call	clone_size	j_call	d_call
TGCAGCGTTTTAGCGGTTGGGGAGGGCATTCAGTACTTC	CSVLAVGEGIQYF	TRBV29-1	NA	TRBJ2-4	TRBD2
TGTGCCAGCAGCCTGGGGACAACAAACACCGGGGAGCTGTTTTTT	CASSLGTTNTGELFF	TRBV7-9	NA	TRBJ2-2	NA
TGCGCCAGCAGCTGGGATGGGGGCAGATCCTACGAGCAGTACTTC	CASSWDGGRSYEQYF	TRBV5-1	NA	TRBJ2-7	NA
TGTGCCAGCACCCAGGTGATGAGCAATCAGCCCCAGCATTTT	CASTQVMSNQPQHF	TRBV2	NA	TRBJ1-5	NA
TGTGCCAGCAGCCCAATACTCTCTGGGGCCAACGTCCTGACTTTC	CASSPILSGANVLTF	TRBV3-1/TRBV3-2	NA	TRBJ2-6	NA
TGTGCCAGCAGCTTAGATCATGCGTACGAGCAGTACTTC	CASSLDHAYEQYF	TRBV11-2	NA	TRBJ2-7	NA
TGTGCCAGCAGTCTCGCTGGCCGGAGCGGCTATGGCTACACCTTC	CASSLAGRSGYGYTF	TRBV27	NA	TRBJ1-2	NA
TGTGCCAGCAGTGAATATTTCGGGGGTCATGGCTACACCTTC	CASSEYFGGHGYTF	TRBV25-1	NA	TRBJ1-2	NA
TGTGCCAGCAGCTTGGCATGGGACAGGGGGACTGAAGCTTTCTTT	CASSLAWDRGTEAFF	TRBV5-6	NA	TRBJ1-1	TRBD1
TGTGCCAGCAGTCCCGACAAGATCTATGGCTACACCTTC	CASSPDKIYGYTF	TRBV2	NA	TRBJ1-2	NA
TGTGCCAGCAGCCCTGTCAGTGTTAACTATGGCTACACCTTC	CASSPVSVNYGYTF	TRBV14	NA	TRBJ1-2	NA
TGTGCCAGTAGTATCTCGACTAGCGGGCGCAATGAGCAGTTCTTC	CASSISTSGRNEQFF	TRBV19	NA	TRBJ2-1	TRBD2
TGTGCCAGCAGTCCACAGGGGGCAGGACAGCCCCAGCATTTT	CASSPQGAGQPQHF	TRBV7-9	NA	TRBJ1-5	TRBD1
TGTGCCAGCAGCGTGACAGGGGAACGACGTAGCAATCAGCCCCAGCATTTT	CASSVTGERRSNQPQHF	TRBV5-6	once	TRBJ1-5	TRBD1
TGTGCCAGCACTGGACTAGCGGTTACCTACGAGCAGTACTTC	CASTGLAVTYEQYF	TRBV2	once	TRBJ2-7	TRBD2
TGCGCCAGCAGCCCAAAGGGGGGGGCGGACGAGCAGTACTTC	CASSPKGGADEQYF	TRBV5-1	NA	TRBJ2-7	NA
TGTGCCAGCAGCCAAAATTCGGCGGGTGGCTACACCTTC	CASSQNSAGGYTF	TRBV14	NA	TRBJ1-2	NA
TGTGCCAGCAGTTTTTACGGTAACTATGGCTACACCTTC	CASSFYGNYGYTF	TRBV28	once	TRBJ1-2	NA
TGTGCCAGCAGTTTAACCTTAACAGTGAACACTGAAGCTTTCTTT	CASSLTLTVNTEAFF	TRBV28	NA	TRBJ1-1	NA
TGTGCCAGCAGCCGTCGGTTGGCGGGAGTAGAAGAGACCCAGTACTTC	CASSRRLAGVEETQYF	TRBV3-1/TRBV3-2	once	TRBJ2-5	TRBD2
TGTGCCAGCAGTTTGGGGGGGGTCGGCGGTGAAGCTTTCTTT	CASSLGGVGGEAFF	TRBV6-5	NA	TRBJ1-1	NA
TGTGCCTCGGGGTGGGAGACCCAGTACTTC	CASGWETQYF	TRBV27	NA	TRBJ2-5	NA
TGCGCCAGCGAGGGACTAGCGGGAGGTCGAGATACGCAGTATTTT	CASEGLAGGRDTQYF	TRBV10-2	NA	TRBJ2-3	TRBD2
TGTGCCAGCAGCTTGGCCGGGGGGTATTACCACGAGCAGTACTTC	CASSLAGGYYHEQYF	TRBV5-4	NA	TRBJ2-7	TRBD2
TGCAGTGCTAGTCCAGGGACTAACTATGGCTACACCTTC	CSASPGTNYGYTF	TRBV20-1	once	TRBJ1-2	NA
TGTGCCAGCAGCGCAAGACAGGGGGCGTTATACAATGAGCAGTTCTTC	CASSARQGALYNEQFF	TRBV7-9	NA	TRBJ2-1	TRBD1
TGTGCCAGCAGCGTAGGACAGGGCCTTTACCCCGGGGAGCTGTTTTTT	CASSVGQGLYPGELFF	TRBV7-3	NA	TRBJ2-2	TRBD1
TGCGCCAGCAGCTACTCAAACAGCCTTAGCACAGATACGCAGTATTTT	CASSYSNSLSTDTQYF	TRBV5-1	NA	TRBJ2-3	NA
TGTGCCATCAAGGAGGGTGCAACTAATGAAAAACTGTTTTTT	CAIKEGATNEKLFF	TRBV10-3	NA	TRBJ1-4	NA
TGCGCCAGCAGCTTGGTAGCAGGGGGGACGGAGACCCAGTACTTC	CASSLVAGGTETQYF	TRBV5-1	NA	TRBJ2-5	NA
TGCGCCAGCAGCGAGGGGACAGGGGGGTCTGAAAAACTGTTTTTT	CASSEGTGGSEKLFF	TRBV5-1	NA	TRBJ1-4	TRBD1
TGTGCCAGCACCCCTCGCCCGGGACAGGGGGCTGAGACCCAGTACTTC	CASTPRPGQGAETQYF	TRBV7-9	NA	TRBJ2-5	TRBD1
TGCAGCGTTGAAGATCTGCTTGGGCCTGAAGCTTTCTTT	CSVEDLLGPEAFF	TRBV29-1	NA	TRBJ1-1	NA
TGTGCCAGCAGCTTACCACTCCAAGAGACCCAGTACTTC	CASSLPLQETQYF	TRBV5-5	NA	TRBJ2-5	NA
TGTGCCAGCAGGTTAGGGGCGCGCGGGGAAGCTTTCTTT	CASRLGARGEAFF	TRBV12-3/TRBV12-4	NA	TRBJ1-1	NA
TGCGCCAGCAGCTCGGGACAGCGCCTTCTCTACGAGCAGTACTTC	CASSSGQRLLYEQYF	TRBV5-1	NA	TRBJ2-7	TRBD1
TGTGCCAGCAGCCTGGGACTAGCGGGAAGCGATGAGCAGTTCTTC	CASSLGLAGSDEQFF	TRBV7-3	NA	TRBJ2-1	TRBD2
TGTGCCAGCTCACCTCTGAACGCACACTCAGGTGACACCATATATTTT	CASSPLNAHSGDTIYF	TRBV18	NA	TRBJ1-3	NA
TGTGCCACCAGTCTGGGGGCGCGTGAGCAGTACTTC	CATSLGAREQYF	TRBV24-1	NA	TRBJ2-7	NA
TGTGCCAGCAGCTTGTCAGGACTAGCGGGAGCAGATACGCAGTATTTT	CASSLSGLAGADTQYF	TRBV5-6	NA	TRBJ2-3	TRBD2
TGTGCCAGCAGCCTCGGGGGGGGGAGCTCCTACGAGCAGTACTTC	CASSLGGGSSYEQYF	TRBV11-2	NA	TRBJ2-7	TRBD2
TGTGCCAGCAGCCTAGGGGGGACAGGGGCAACAGATACGCAGTATTTT	CASSLGGTGATDTQYF	TRBV11-2	once	TRBJ2-3	TRBD1
TGTGCCACCAGTGATTTTGGGGGGGATGGCTACACCTTC	CATSDFGGDGYTF	TRBV24-1	NA	TRBJ1-2	NA